This TCR beta chain comes out of a study of shared clonotypes between healthy human individuals. Study information: Those who served as donors were a couple of women and a few men between the ages of 18 and 49. General study points: Depth was large, yet rarefaction showed that sorted-subset sequencing was incomplete. Donors were few, which limited the genetic and exposure-history diversity represented.

Sequencing was performed with immunoSEQ multiplex PCR; in TCRdb, only in-frame clones are kept and a portion is missing. The data contain approximately 2,300,000 clones, about nine tenths of them singletons. The CDR3 runs to 13 residues. The V end was cut by 7 bases, the J end by 3 bases, with 13 bases between. CDR1 and CDR2 (germline): SGHNT, YYREEE (reference sequence). The healthy adult donors were HIV-negative and reported no recent acute infections or vaccinations. As to this clone: Its antigen is as yet unknown.

This receptor was obtained from a young man in good health. Some clones in this sample may be carry-over from other donors' samples. Sequenced input: naive CD4+ T cells from PBMCs. Noted subset: CD45RA+ positively selected. The genes are TRBV5-4 and TRBJ1-1, with a tentative D call TRBD1 (6 bases). This CDR3 reads CASRRGRDTEAFF. The CDR3 DNA reads TGTGCCAGCCGACGGGGGCGGGACACTGAAGCTTTCTTT.